A selection of T cell receptor beta chains follows, all from one sample in a study of T cell repertoires in cytomegalovirus infection. Using its own MiXCR run on the reads, TCRdb lists one record per CDR3 protein. The sample shows around 740,000 distinct CDR3 sequences, 35% to 45% of them seen only once. Sequences were obtained from PBMCs. These receptors all come from a human donor in good health (CMV status not recorded). Some clones in this sample may be carry-over from other donors' samples. CDR3s include the opening cysteine and the closing phenylalanine or tryptophan. Each record gives: clone size, V gene, D gene, J gene, CDR3 protein, CDR3 DNA. A D gene is named only where the DNA matches it firmly. Clone size is not always given. Where it is, it says once, few, many or a class for expanded clones.

few	TRBV15	TRBD1	TRBJ1-2	CATSYPGQGTMVITF	TGTGCCACCAGCTACCCCGGACAGGGAACTATGGTGATCACCTTC
.	TRBV6-2/TRBV6-3	TRBD1	TRBJ1-3	CASIYPLPYGQDNRNTIYF	TGTGCCAGCATCTACCCCCTACCATACGGACAGGACAACCGAAACACCATATATTTT
.	TRBV20-1	.	TRBJ2-4	CSADRIAKNIQYF	TGCAGTGCCGACAGAATAGCCAAAAACATTCAGTACTTC
once	TRBV28	TRBD1	TRBJ2-5	CASSLPGQGSQETQYF	TGTGCCAGCAGTCTACCGGGACAGGGATCTCAAGAGACCCAGTACTTC
.	TRBV6-5	.	TRBJ1-2	CASSSAQIGRASGYTF	TGTGCCAGCAGTTCGGCCCAGATAGGGAGGGCTAGCGGCTACACCTTC
.	TRBV10-1	TRBD1	TRBJ1-1	CASSVPGGRNTEAFF	TGCGCCAGCAGTGTCCCAGGGGGCCGAAACACTGAAGCTTTCTTT
.	TRBV7-8	.	TRBJ1-2	CASSLREGQGNTF	TGTGCCAGCAGCTTAAGGGAAGGGCAGGGCAACACCTTC
few	TRBV12-3/TRBV12-4	.	TRBJ1-2	CASSPGGKQGRPYGYTF	TGTGCCAGCAGCCCCGGAGGAAAACAGGGCCGACCCTATGGCTACACCTTC
many	TRBV7-2	TRBD2	TRBJ2-3	CASSLQGGSTDTQYF	TGTGCCAGCAGCTTACAGGGAGGGAGCACAGATACGCAGTATTTT
.	TRBV5-4	.	TRBJ2-1	CASSEGGRNEQFF	TGTGCCTCCTCGGAAGGGGGGCGCAATGAGCAGTTCTTC
once	TRBV28	.	TRBJ2-7	CASSFLVNEQYF	TGTGCCAGCAGTTTTCTAGTAAACGAGCAGTACTTC
few	TRBV19	.	TRBJ1-5	CASSTTDKVSNQPQHF	TGTGCCAGTAGTACCACGGACAAGGTTAGCAATCAGCCCCAGCATTTT
.	TRBV28	.	TRBJ1-1	CASILTGTNTEAFF	TGTGCCAGCATCCTCACCGGGACGAACACTGAAGCTTTCTTT
many	TRBV7-2	TRBD1	TRBJ1-6	CASSLGQGGNSPLHF	TGTGCCAGCAGCTTAGGGCAGGGGGGCAATTCACCCCTCCACTTT
.	TRBV7-8	.	TRBJ1-1	CASSLVGRASEAFF	TGTGCCAGCAGCTTAGTCGGCAGGGCATCTGAAGCTTTCTTT
.	TRBV6-1	.	TRBJ2-1	CASKKRDEQFF	TGTGCCAGCAAGAAGAGGGATGAGCAGTTCTTC
.	TRBV19	TRBD2	TRBJ2-7	CASSISSGRNEQYF	TGTGCCAGTAGTATTTCGAGCGGGAGAAACGAGCAGTACTTC
.	TRBV6-8	.	TRBJ2-3	CASSVRRNTDTQYF	TGTGCCAGCAGCGTCAGGAGAAACACAGATACGCAGTATTTT
few	TRBV28	TRBD2	TRBJ2-1	CASSFSGLPKYNEQFF	TGTGCCAGCAGTTTTTCGGGACTACCCAAATACAATGAGCAGTTCTTC
.	TRBV4-1	TRBD1	TRBJ2-7	CASSLGTGEAYEQYF	TGCGCCAGCAGCCTCGGGACAGGTGAGGCTTACGAGCAGTACTTC
few	TRBV20-1	.	TRBJ1-4	CSVGGNEKLFF	TGCAGTGTTGGTGGGAATGAAAAACTGTTTTTT
few	TRBV7-9	TRBD1	TRBJ1-1	CASSSSGQGARYTEAFF	TGTGCCAGCAGCTCTTCAGGACAGGGGGCGAGGTACACTGAAGCTTTCTTT
.	TRBV7-2	.	TRBJ2-1	CASSLITGVGNNEQFF	TGTGCCAGCAGCTTAATCACGGGAGTAGGGAACAATGAGCAGTTCTTC
.	TRBV7-6	.	TRBJ2-7	CASSLAPRPYEQYF	TGTGCCAGCAGCTTAGCCCCTAGGCCCTACGAGCAGTACTTC
few	TRBV6-1	.	TRBJ2-5	CASSEGRMGETQYF	TGTGCCAGCAGTGAGGGTCGAATGGGCGAGACCCAGTACTTC
.	TRBV7-6	TRBD1	TRBJ1-1	CASRELHDRGTEAFF	TGTGCCAGCAGGGAGTTGCACGACAGGGGAACTGAAGCTTTCTTT
few	TRBV19	.	TRBJ2-7	CASMGVSYEQYF	TGTGCCAGTATGGGAGTTTCCTACGAGCAGTACTTC
.	TRBV12-3/TRBV12-4	TRBD1	TRBJ2-5	CASSGDRGYQEPQYF	TGTGCCAGCAGTGGGGACAGGGGGTACCAAGAGCCCCAGTACTTC
.	TRBV24-1	.	TRBJ2-1	CATSENRPYNEQFF	TGTGCCACCAGTGAAAACAGGCCCTACAATGAGCAGTTCTTC
few	TRBV12-3/TRBV12-4	.	TRBJ1-3	CATTFGRSGNTIYF	TGTGCCACCACGTTTGGGCGTTCGGGAAACACCATATATTTT
few	TRBV6-2/TRBV6-3	.	TRBJ1-2	CASSVRPNYGYTF	TGTGCCAGCAGTGTTCGTCCTAACTATGGCTACACCTTC
few	TRBV24-1	.	TRBJ1-5	CATSAPDSGFNQPQHF	TGTGCCACCAGTGCTCCCGACAGTGGGTTCAATCAGCCCCAGCATTTT
few	TRBV7-4	.	TRBJ2-1	CASSLEVGGPDPSADEQFF	TGTGCCAGCAGCTTAGAAGTCGGGGGGCCAGACCCCAGCGCGGATGAGCAGTTCTTC
.	TRBV5-1	TRBD2	TRBJ2-5	CASRITSVETQYF	TGCGCCAGCAGAATAACTAGCGTGGAGACCCAGTACTTC
.	TRBV29-1	.	TRBJ1-1	CSVERQEAEAFF	TGCAGCGTTGAACGGCAGGAGGCTGAAGCTTTCTTT
.	TRBV28	TRBD1	TRBJ2-3	CASSPTGQGVTDTQYF	TGTGCCAGCAGTCCTACGGGACAGGGGGTCACAGATACGCAGTATTTT
.	TRBV5-1	TRBD1	TRBJ1-4	CASSHWGQGVEKLFF	TGCGCCAGCAGCCACTGGGGACAGGGTGTTGAAAAACTGTTTTTT
.	TRBV6-5	.	TRBJ1-4	CASSYGARNNEKLFF	TGTGCCAGCAGTTACGGTGCCAGGAATAATGAAAAACTGTTTTTT
.	TRBV5-1	TRBD1	TRBJ1-1	CASSYTGTGNTEAFF	TGCGCCAGCAGCTATACCGGGACAGGGAACACTGAAGCTTTCTTT
.	TRBV5-3	TRBD1	TRBJ2-2	CASSLTRGPNTGELFF	TGTGCCAGCAGCTTAACGAGGGGGCCTAACACCGGGGAGCTGTTTTTT
.	TRBV28	TRBD2	TRBJ2-2	CASVGLAGTGELFF	TGTGCCAGTGTGGGACTAGCGGGCACCGGGGAGCTGTTTTTT
.	TRBV2	.	TRBJ2-7	CASSAEQGNYEQYF	TGTGCCAGCAGTGCGGAACAGGGAAACTACGAGCAGTACTTC
few	TRBV6-2/TRBV6-3	.	TRBJ2-7	CASRDPRDNSYEQYF	TGTGCCAGCAGGGACCCCCGGGACAACTCCTACGAGCAGTACTTC
many	TRBV28	TRBD1	TRBJ1-5	CASRPTGDSNQPQHF	TGTGCCAGCAGACCGACAGGGGATAGCAATCAGCCCCAGCATTTT
.	TRBV7-6	TRBD1	TRBJ2-7	CASSLVLRTGPVEQYF	TGTGCCAGCAGCTTAGTTCTCAGGACAGGACCGGTCGAGCAGTACTTC
.	TRBV7-2	.	TRBJ2-1	CTSSRGPFGGSEQFF	TGTACCAGCAGTCGTGGGCCTTTTGGGGGGAGTGAGCAGTTCTTC
few	TRBV7-9	.	TRBJ1-5	CASSSTRSPGSGQPQHF	TGTGCCAGCAGCTCAACGAGATCCCCAGGCTCGGGTCAGCCCCAGCATTTT
few	TRBV6-6	.	TRBJ2-5	CASSYNQRDQETQYF	TGTGCCAGCAGTTACAACCAGAGAGATCAAGAGACCCAGTACTTC